The 22 T cell receptor beta chains in this list originate from one sample, sequenced in a study of T cell clonality in common variable immunodeficiency. The data were produced by immunoSEQ multiplex PCR, yet TCRdb's version contains in-frame clones alone and is incomplete. There are 35,000 to 55,000 clones in the sample, none observed a single time. The sample consisted of peripheral blood mononuclear cells. The receptors derive from a person aged 18 to 69 in good health.

In its sample, this clone was seen many times. The read comes to an end 3 residues before the CDR3 does, leaving the germline J gene to fill in the end. The chain carries TRBV30 and TRBJ1-3, with 7 bases identical to TRBD1. This CDR3 spans 14 amino acids. Germline-derived CDR1 and CDR2 are GTSNPN and SVGIG (reference sequence). The V and J ends lost 2 bases and 9 bases, in that order; junction bases with no gene match: 10. The CDR3 protein is CAWSLPQGVRTIYF. The CDR3 DNA, read in part, is TGTGCCTGGAGTTTACCCCAGGGGGTGCGCACC.

This clone was counted many times. Sequencing ends 3 residues short of the CDR3 end; the germline J gene provides the rest. This chain joins TRBV3-1 (or the pseudogene TRBV3-2) and TRBJ1-2, with a tentative D call TRBD1 (5 bases). The V and J ends lost 4 bases and 2 bases respectively, with 11 bases between them. CDR3 length: 14 amino acids. Germline assignment: CDR1 LGHDT and CDR2 YNNKEL (reference sequence). CDR3 region: CASSLQTANYGYTF. CDR3 bases read: TGTGCCAGCAGCCTACAGACAGCGAACTATGGC.

At least ten counts were recorded for this clone. The CDR3 end falls 3 residues outside the read, so it is completed with the germline J gene. The chain joins TRBV7-9 to TRBJ1-2, with 8 bases identical to TRBD1. CDR3 length: 14 residues. Germline values: CDR1 SEHNR, CDR2 FQNEAQ (reference sequence). Trimming at V came to 5 bases and at J to 4 bases, leaving 6 bases not matched to a gene. CDR3 residues: CASSGGQDPYGYTF. The sequenced part of the CDR3 DNA is TGTGCCAGCAGCGGGGGACAGGACCCCTATGGC.

This clone was counted ten times or more. The CDR3 end lies 3 residues beyond the end of the read and is filled in from the germline J gene. This chain connects TRBV2 to TRBJ1-5, with TRBD1 matching over 11 bases. The germline V gene encodes CDR1 SNHLY and CDR2 FYNNEI. Germline trimming cut 6 bases from V and 4 bases from J; bases unmatched to any gene: 2. This CDR3 has 14 residues. The CDR3 DNA, read in part, is TGTGCCAGCAGCCGGGACAGGGGGAATCAGCCC. This codes for CASSRDRGNQP. The whole CDR3 sequence reads CASSRDRGNQPQHF.

This clone was counted ten times or more. The sequence runs out 3 residues before the end of the CDR3; the remainder is reconstructed from the germline J gene. The chain links TRBV9 to TRBJ2-5; tentative D call: TRBD2 (6 bases). V lost 0 bases and J 5 bases, leaving 14 bases between the germline ends. The CDR3 contains 15 residues. Per the germline V gene, CDR1 is SGDLS and CDR2 is YYNGEE. The CDR3 sequence is CASSVDTGVVETQYF. Partial CDR3 DNA: TGTGCCAGCAGCGTAGATACGGGGGTGGTGGAGACC.

This clone came up many times. The read is 3 residues too short to cover the CDR3 end, so that end is filled in from the germline J gene. The rearrangement joins TRBV19 to TRBJ2-1, with a possible D match to TRBD1 (6 bases). The CDR3 is 15 residues long. The V end lost 3 bases, the J end lost 6 bases, and 15 bases lay between the germline ends. The germline V gene has CDR1 LNHDA and CDR2 SQIVND (reference sequence). The part of the CDR3 DNA that was read is TGTGCCAGTAGTATGGGGTCAGTAGGGGGCAATGAG. This encodes CASSMGSVGGNE. The full CDR3 is CASSMGSVGGNEQFF.

Ten or more counts support this clone. With the read ending 3 residues before the CDR3 end, the germline J gene is used to fill in that end. The gene calls are TRBV13 and TRBJ2-1; 9 bases map to TRBD2. There are 15 residues in the CDR3. CDR1 PRHDT and CDR2 FYEKMQ come from the germline V gene (reference sequence). V lost 3 bases to trimming and J lost 4 bases; unmatched junction nucleotides: 4. The DNA read from the CDR3 is TGTGCCAGCAGCTTTGGCGGGGGGGCTTACAATGAG. Its translation is CASSFGGGAYNE. The full CDR3 reads CASSFGGGAYNEQFF.

This clone was picked up many times. Read coverage stops 3 residues before the CDR3 terminus; the germline J gene supplies the remainder. The rearrangement links TRBV5-8 to TRBJ1-5; D is unclear. With 0 bases removed from V and 2 bases from J, the gap between germline ends came to 9 bases. This CDR3 has 15 amino acids. Germline CDR1 reads SGHTS; CDR2 reads YDEGEE. Partial CDR3 DNA: TGTGCCAGCAGCTTGGCCGGGTGGGGCAATCAGCCC. This gives the protein CASSLAGWGNQP. The full CDR3 is CASSLAGWGNQPQHF.

Many counts were recorded for this clone. The read terminates 3 residues ahead of where the CDR3 ends, so the germline J gene completes it. V and J are TRBV19 and TRBJ1-5; D call uncertain. V lost 2 bases and J 6 bases, leaving 11 bases between the germline ends. The CDR3 is made up of 14 amino acids. Germline V gene lookup returns CDR1 LNHDA and CDR2 SQIVND (reference sequence). The CDR3 bases that were read are TGTGCCAGTAGTATATCACACAGTCGTCAGCCC. Translation: CASSISHSRQP. The full CDR3 protein is CASSISHSRQPQHF.

This clone appeared many times. The sequence runs out 3 residues before the end of the CDR3; the remainder is reconstructed from the germline J gene. In the same sample, other DNA sequences code for this CDR3. J is TRBJ1-1 and V is TRBV10-3; D is possibly TRBD1 (5 bases). This CDR3 comprises 11 residues. Deletions cut 6 bases from V and 5 bases from J, with 7 bases between. Germline CDR1 is ENHRY and CDR2 is SYGVKD. The covered CDR3 bases are TGTGCCATCAGCCGGGGGACTGAA. Translated: CAISRGTE. The whole CDR3 protein reads CAISRGTEAFF.

This clone was found many times. The read terminates 3 residues before the CDR3 end, so the remaining end is supplied by the germline J gene. The rearrangement joins TRBV20-1 to TRBJ2-1; 14 bases agree with TRBD2. CDR1 and CDR2 (germline): DFQATT, SNEGSKA (reference sequence). The junction had 7 bases not matched to a gene; V was cut back by 0 bases and J by 9 bases. The CDR3 sequence is 16 residues long. CDR3 sequence reads: CSARDEGTSGGLEQFF. Incomplete CDR3 DNA: TGCAGTGCTAGAGATGAGGGGACTAGCGGGGGACTTGAG.

Ten or more counts support this clone. The missing CDR3 end, 3 residues past where the read stops, is filled in from the germline J gene. V and J are TRBV28 and TRBJ2-7; D is unresolved. The germline gives CDR1 MDHEN, CDR2 SYDVKM. The ends were cut back, 8 bases at V and 3 bases at J, with 17 bases in the middle. CDR3 length equals 14 residues. The CDR3 protein is CASHRDFFNYEQYF. The part of the CDR3 DNA that was read is TGTGCCAGCCACCGAGACTTCTTCAACTACGAG.

This clone was seen ten or more times. The read ends 3 residues before the CDR3 terminus; that terminus is restored from the germline J gene. This sequence joins TRBV19 and TRBJ1-1; the D gene is possibly TRBD1 (5 bases). The germline V gene encodes CDR1 LNHDA and CDR2 SQIVND (reference sequence). The CDR3 runs 15 residues. The covered CDR3 bases are TGTGCCAGTAAACCCACGGGGGAGGGGAATGCGGGA. Translation gives CASKPTGEGNAG. The complete CDR3 protein is CASKPTGEGNAGAFF.

At least ten counts were recorded for this clone. Sequencing ends 3 residues short of the CDR3 end; the germline J gene provides the rest. The V gene is TRBV2, the J gene TRBJ1-5; 10 positions match TRBD1. Germline V gene data show CDR1 as SNHLY and CDR2 as FYNNEI. This CDR3 is built from 18 residues. V lost 5 bases to trimming and J lost 1 base; unmatched junction nucleotides: 11. The CDR3 reads CASSTISTGQGSNQPQHF. The covered CDR3 bases are TGTGCCAGCAGTACAATTAGCACGGGACAGGGGAGCAATCAGCCC.

This clone was found a few times. The read finishes 3 residues shy of the CDR3 end, and the germline J gene is used to complete it. This chain uses TRBV25-1 with TRBJ2-3, with D maybe TRBD1 (6 bases). Per germline, CDR1 MGHDK and CDR2 SYGVNS. The CDR3 totals 17 residues. Trimming cost V 3 bases and J 2 bases, with 18 bases left between them. The CDR3 sequence is CASSDPRQAVFTDTQYF. The CDR3 bases that were read are TGTGCCAGCAGTGATCCTCGACAGGCGGTCTTCACAGATACG.

This clone occurred many times. Read coverage stops 3 residues before the CDR3 terminus; the germline J gene supplies the remainder. The sample holds other DNA sequences that translate to the same CDR3. The rearrangement uses TRBV5-1 and TRBJ2-2; D ambiguous. Germline loops: CDR1 SGHRS, CDR2 YFSETQ. CDR3 length: 12 residues. Trimming took off 5 bases at V and 7 bases at J, with 9 bases between the two ends. The CDR3 DNA, read in part, is TGCGCCAGCAGTCTAGTTGTCGGGGAG. Amino acids: CASSLVVGE. The full CDR3 is CASSLVVGELFF.

This clone was seen repeatedly, ten times or more. The read stops 3 residues short of the end of the CDR3; the missing end is completed from the germline J gene. The V and J genes are TRBV19 and TRBJ1-4, with TRBD1 as a possible D gene (6 bases). Trimming left V 4 bases short and J 4 bases short, with 13 bases between. Germline CDR1 LNHDA, CDR2 SQIVND (reference sequence). CDR3 length: 15 amino acids. The covered CDR3 bases are TGTGCCAGTAGTAGATCCGGACAGCTTAATGAAAAA. This translates into CASSRSGQLNEK. From start to end, the CDR3 is CASSRSGQLNEKLFF. Using reference TRBV19 and TRBJ1-4 for the parts outside the CDR3, the full variable domain is DGGITQSPKYLFRKEGQNVTLSCEQNLNHDAMYWYRQDPGQGLRLIYYSQIVNDFQKGDIAEGYSVSREKKESFPLTVTSAQKNPTAFYLCASSRSGQLNEKLFFGSGTQLSVL.

The table lists this clone with many counts. Read data end 3 residues before the CDR3 end; the end is taken from the germline J gene. The chain carries TRBV4-2 and TRBJ2-3, with 9 bases fitting TRBD2. V was clipped by 0 bases and J by 5 bases; unmatched bases: 12. CDR3 size: 18 residues. Germline-derived CDR1 and CDR2 are LGHNA and YNFKEQ. Incomplete CDR3 DNA: TGTGCCAGCAGCCAAGAAGGTGTAGCGGGAGATGGTATAGATACG. Translated: CASSQEGVAGDGIDT. The CDR3, in full, reads CASSQEGVAGDGIDTQYF.

This clone has a count of ten or more. The read ends 3 residues early relative to the CDR3; the germline J gene fills the gap. The chain joins TRBV7-6 to TRBJ2-3; maybe TRBD2 (6 bases). V dropped 1 base and J dropped 6 bases, with 8 bases sitting between them. The CDR3 length is 13 residues. From germline, CDR1 is SGHVS and CDR2 FNYEAQ. The DNA read from the CDR3 is TGTGCCAGCAGCTTAGTCCTAGCGGATACG. Translated, it gives CASSLVLADT. The entire CDR3 reads CASSLVLADTQYF.

This clone was recorded many times. The sequenced fragment ends 3 residues before the CDR3 boundary, so the rest is inferred from the germline J gene. This chain uses TRBV11-2 with TRBJ2-4, with D maybe TRBD2 (5 bases). Germline lookup yields CDR1 SGHAT and CDR2 FQNNGV. CDR3 size: 14 residues. The sequenced CDR3 bases are TGTGCCAGCAGCTTAGGTTTCGGCGAGGGTTCT. Protein sequence: CASSLGFGEGS. The CDR3 reads in full as CASSLGFGEGSQYF.

This clone was observed many times. Sequencing ends 3 residues short of the CDR3 end; the germline J gene provides the rest. This rearrangement joins TRBV6-1 to TRBJ1-5; D is ambiguous. In germline, CDR1 is MNHNS, CDR2 SASEGT. This CDR3 has 14 amino acids. V gave up 2 bases and J gave up 0 bases, with 5 bases separating them. The CDR3 bases that were read are TGTGCCAGCAGTGAAAACTATAGCAATCAGCCC. It specifies CASSENYSNQP. The entire CDR3 reads CASSENYSNQPQHF.

This clone has a count of ten or more. The read terminates 3 residues ahead of where the CDR3 ends, so the germline J gene completes it. The V call is TRBV7-9, the J call TRBJ1-2; the match to TRBD1 covers 8 bases. Trimming took 5 bases from V and 5 from J; bases not matched to a gene: 7. The CDR3 is 14 residues long. In germline, CDR1 is SEHNR, CDR2 FQNEAQ (reference sequence). The covered CDR3 bases are TGTGCCAGCAGCCAGGGGACAGGCCATTATGGC. Its protein is CASSQGTGHYG. The whole CDR3 is CASSQGTGHYGYTF.